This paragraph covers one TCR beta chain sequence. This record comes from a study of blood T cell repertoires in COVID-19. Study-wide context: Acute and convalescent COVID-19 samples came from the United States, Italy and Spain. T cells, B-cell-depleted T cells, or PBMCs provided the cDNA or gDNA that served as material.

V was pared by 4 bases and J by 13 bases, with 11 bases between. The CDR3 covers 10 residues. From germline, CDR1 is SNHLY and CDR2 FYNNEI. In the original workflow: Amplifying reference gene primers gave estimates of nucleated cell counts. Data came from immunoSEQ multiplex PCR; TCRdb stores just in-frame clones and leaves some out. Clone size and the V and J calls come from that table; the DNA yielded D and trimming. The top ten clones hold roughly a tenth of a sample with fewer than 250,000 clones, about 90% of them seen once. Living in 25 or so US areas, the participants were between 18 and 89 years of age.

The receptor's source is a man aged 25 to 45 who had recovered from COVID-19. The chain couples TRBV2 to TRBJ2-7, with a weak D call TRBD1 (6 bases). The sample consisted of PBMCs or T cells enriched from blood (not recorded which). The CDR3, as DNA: TGTGCCAGCAGTGCCCGGGACACTTACTTC. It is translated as CASSARDTYF.